Here is one TCR beta chain with its context. There is no known antigen for this receptor. Base qualities were left out, and no much larger clone turns up one base away. The library was obtained by the immunoSEQ multiplex PCR assay. A mixture of 60 forward primers for TCR Vbeta segments and 13 reverse primers for TCR Jbeta segments was used in the multiplex PCR. The CDR3 region of rearranged TCR beta genes was amplified from genomic DNA by a multiplex PCR assay. The amplified TCR beta libraries were sequenced on the Illumina HiSeq System as 87-base-pair reads. Concerning the study's data processing: In a later analysis, about 80 million unique TCR beta chains were counted across the roughly 670 repertoires, and about 9.9 million of these chains were shared by at least two donors. Raw reads were error-corrected and collapsed into unique sequences with a nearest-neighbor algorithm that merged closely related sequences to remove PCR and sequencing errors. To assign V, D and J gene segments, CDR3 sequences were aligned to IMGT reference sequences. For a sequence to be retained, a match of at least six nucleotides was required to both a V gene segment and a J gene segment. A rearrangement was called productive if the CDR3 had no stop codons and remained in frame with V and J, and every other rearrangement was called non-productive. Following IMGT convention, CDR3 was defined as the stretch from the second conserved V-encoded cysteine up to the conserved J-encoded phenylalanine. Sequences without an unambiguous match to a single V gene segment were excluded from the earlier analysis of 450 to 750 of the donors. An earlier analysis of over 450 of the donors classified V segments as functional when productive rearrangements were above 56.7% and as segregating when the standard deviation between donors was above 5%. A statistical classification framework was built to diagnose cytomegalovirus status from the catalog of TCR beta chain sequences. A later analysis assigned V and J genes by comparing TCR nucleotide sequences with IMGT/GENE-DB human TR gene sequences. A later analysis assigned CDR3 sequences and most-parsimonious VDJ recombination scenarios with the TCRdist pipeline. In a later analysis, each TCR beta chain was defined by its CDR3 amino acid sequence together with its V-gene family, and reads without a unique V-gene family were excluded. To address suspected cross-contamination and a sequencing artifact, a later analysis removed 592 highly shared, low-generation-probability nucleotide sequences. A later analysis calculated a clonal expansion index for each public chain from normalized within-repertoire ranks of inferred template counts. In a later analysis, generation probabilities were computed using a VDJ recombination model fitted to out-of-frame rearrangements, and the results were checked against IGoR. In a later analysis, hypergeometric tests were used to score TCR-TCR, TCR-HLA and TCR-CMV co-occurrence, with a repertoire-size bias correction applied to TCR pairs. To estimate false discovery rates, a later analysis permuted the HLA or CMV assignments 20 times. In a later analysis, co-occurring TCRs were grouped with DBSCAN, and TCRdist sequence similarity was added when clustering was performed within HLA-allele-positive subsets. Repertoires with fewer than 30,000 or more than 120,000 public chains, plus five repertoires with anomalous nucleotide sharing, were excluded from co-occurrence clustering. The table comes from immuneACCESS by way of TCRdb, which keeps in-frame sequences with V and J called. Part of the clones is missing from these tables; in studies checked, under half for an unresolved V gene and the rest for unknown reasons. The DNA was the basis for D and trimming; V, J and clone size are from that table. In this sample the table shows approximately 90,000 clones, roughly 80% of which occur a single time. 2% to 2.5% of the sample rests with the top ten.

This specimen belongs to a study of cytomegalovirus exposure and HLA in healthy donors (dated by TCRdb to about 2017). Regarding the complete study: According to an earlier analysis of several hundred of the donors, about 179 million T cells yielded roughly 100 million unique TCR beta sequences and around 280 Gb of sequence data. Class I and class II HLA loci were covered by the typing at four-digit resolution. An earlier analysis of about 620 of the donors applied high-throughput TCR beta sequencing to assess whether each TCR beta V gene segment acted as functional or pseudogenic. The study profiled the T cell repertoires of hundreds of subjects by immunosequencing and related them to cytomegalovirus serostatus. In a later genetic analysis, genome-wide SNP genotypes for 398 of the 666 donors were used, and that subset was treated as a discovery cohort. Donor age, sex, ethnicity and CMV serostatus were compiled alongside the repertoire data. In a later analysis, previously published TCR beta repertoires from several hundred donors were re-analyzed and high-resolution HLA genotyping was added so that TCR occurrence patterns could be studied. The aim of the study was to test whether cataloging public T cell receptors could identify signatures of past pathogen exposure. Around 320 gigabases of sequencing data and 78 million or so unique TCR sequences were included in an early release covering under 650 HLA-typed donors. To predict cytomegalovirus infection status, the study combined high-throughput TCR immunosequencing, statistical association of individual TCRs with disease status, and machine learning. Rather than drawing on any new phenotypic data, the later analysis identified candidate immune exposures from TCR beta sequences and the way those sequences occurred across donors. Of the 350 to 450 genotyped donors, approximately 83% fell in the genetic ancestry cluster associated with self-reported Caucasian donors. In addition to the first cohort of 500 to 850 subjects, a separate validation cohort of 120 different subjects was used. The number of typed donors differed by locus: roughly 629-640 for A, B, C, DRB1 and DQB1; approximately 540 for DQA1; approximately 600 for DPA1; and 400 to 480 for DPB1. Several DR-DQ haplotypes were handled as single units for association and clustering because linkage in the cohort was strong. All discovery cohort repertoires had been generated using a single sequencing platform. Among about 400 genotyped donors of the cohort, an average of about 220,000 unique TCR beta nucleotide sequences was sequenced per donor, of which about 18% were non-productive.

The study at large found these results: Sequencing depth was assumed to be roughly uniform across donors in the presence/absence analyses, though that assumption may not hold. A further reported finding was that TCR beta sequences accurately predicted the HLA-A and HLA-B alleles for most subjects in the first cohort. According to a later analysis, parvovirus B19, influenza, CMV and Epstein-Barr virus appeared linked to several top co-occurrence clusters. The earlier analysis of a few hundred of the donors excluded some 15 rarely observed V segments, including chromosome 9 orphons, because counts were too low. An association between a missense DCLRE1C variant and V-gene and J-gene trimming of TCR beta chains was found in a later genetic analysis and replicated in an independent cohort. According to the authors, the approach could potentially be generalized to other disease states and immunological phenotypes. The 87-base-pair reads could not distinguish some IMGT-functional V segments, including TRBV6-2 and TRBV6-3, so those segments were excluded. In this cohort, only TCR beta chains were sequenced, and detectable features were limited by the absence of alpha or paired-chain data. Correlated functional status among segregating V segments might be attributable to linkage disequilibrium, but an unknown experimental factor could not be ruled out. A total of fewer than 200 TCR beta chains were listed by the study as associated with cytomegalovirus. Because HLA typing was unavailable for some donors at each locus, only the typed subset was used in association tests. A few of the identified cytomegalovirus-associated TCR beta chains were confirmed in vitro to be specific for cytomegalovirus antigens. An earlier analysis of approximately 540 of the donors showed that most TCR beta V segments appeared in productive rearrangements either about 90% or about 30% of the time, which broadly matched IMGT annotations. According to a later analysis, most CMV-associated TCR beta chains appeared to be HLA-restricted, and the HLA associations seemed to be driven largely by CMV exposure. For the cohort, immune exposure information was limited to CMV serostatus. Cytomegalovirus status was reported to be diagnosed by the classifier with high specificity and sensitivity in both the original and validation cohorts. When HLA alleles, especially DR and DQ, strongly co-occurred, attributing TCR associations to individual alleles was difficult. In a later analysis, HLA-associated TCR beta chains showed more clonal expansion and lower generation probabilities than non-associated chains that were equally common. In a later genetic analysis, fewer N-insertions in productive TCRs were reported among donors in an Asian-associated ancestry cluster than the roughly 640-donor mean. A cluster of highly shared sequence variants was judged likely to be a technical artifact of the sequencing pipeline. A later analysis found that TCR association rates varied across HLA loci, with DRB1 alleles showing the most associated TCRs and HLA-C alleles the fewest. At a false discovery rate of 0.05, a later analysis linked fewer than 20,000 TCR beta sequences to specific HLA alleles. Most TCR sequences were seen in very few donors, while some public TCRs were found in many individuals.

The cohort comprised around 690 healthy bone marrow donors. All cohort members were sampled while nominally healthy, although unrecorded immune exposures were likely present. The donor tested CMV seronegative and was one of the 352 seronegative cohort members. A peripheral blood sample was collected from each donor, and TCR beta sequencing was performed on peripheral blood mononuclear cells. Genomic DNA was extracted from the blood cell samples with the Qiagen DNeasy Blood Extraction Kit. CDR1 LNHNV and CDR2 YYDKDF are derived from the germline V gene (reference sequence). V loses 1 base of germline sequence and J loses 2 bases, and the interval between the two ends is 15 bases. The cysteine opens and the phenylalanine closes a CDR3 of 17 amino acids. CDR3 DNA only is kept here, 51 bases in frame from base 1.

The TCR was taken from a man aged 35 to 55 in good health and CMV-seronegative. Input material: PBMCs. This receptor chain uses TRBV15 and TRBJ1-5, and possibly TRBD1, on 5 matching bases. The DNA sequence is TGTGCCACCAGCAGAGCTTTACAGGCCCTTGGCAATCAGCCCCAGCATTTT. Translation gives CATSRALQALGNQPQHF.